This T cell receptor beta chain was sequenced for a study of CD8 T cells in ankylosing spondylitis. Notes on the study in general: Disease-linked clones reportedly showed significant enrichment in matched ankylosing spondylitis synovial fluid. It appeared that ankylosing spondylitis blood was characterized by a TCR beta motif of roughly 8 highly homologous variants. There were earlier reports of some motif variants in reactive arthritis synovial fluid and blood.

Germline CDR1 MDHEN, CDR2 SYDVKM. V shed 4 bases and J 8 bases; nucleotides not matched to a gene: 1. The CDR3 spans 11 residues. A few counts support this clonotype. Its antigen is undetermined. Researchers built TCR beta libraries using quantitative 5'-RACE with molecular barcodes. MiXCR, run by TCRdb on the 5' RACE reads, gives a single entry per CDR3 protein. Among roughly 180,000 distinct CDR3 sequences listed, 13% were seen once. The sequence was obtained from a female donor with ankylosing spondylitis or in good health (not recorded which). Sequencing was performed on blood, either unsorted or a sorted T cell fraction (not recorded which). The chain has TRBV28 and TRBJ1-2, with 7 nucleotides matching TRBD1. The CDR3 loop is CASSSRGGYTF. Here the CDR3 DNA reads TGTGCCAGCAGTTCCAGGGGGGGCTACACCTTC.